Below are 6 T cell receptor beta chains sequenced from a single sample in a study of Ad26.COV2.S vaccination and SARS-CoV-2 variants. The treatment denotes: around 19 received Ad26.COV2.S at low or high dose, single or two shots; about 5 received placebo; per-sample allocation not given. At day 63 after the first vaccine or placebo injection, samples were drawn. Assay: immunoSEQ multiplex PCR; the TCRdb copy retains only in-frame clones and omits some. The top ten clones hold roughly 3% of a sample with 350,000 to 400,000 clones, 88% of them seen once. The starting material was peripheral blood, obtained in a trial of Ad26.COV2.S vaccine versus placebo. Receptor source: a person aged 18-60 years who received the Ad26.COV2.S COVID-19 vaccine or a placebo.

The J gene is TRBJ1-1, the V gene TRBV19; 8 bases fit TRBD1. The CDR3 covers 17 residues. Looked up from germline, CDR1 is LNHDA and CDR2 is SQIVND (reference sequence). V shed 5 bases, J shed 0 bases, and the junction held 11 bases outside the gene matches. In DNA, the CDR3 is TGTGCCAGTAGTTCAGACGGACAGGGACTCATGAACACTGAAGCTTTCTTT. Its protein product is CASSSDGQGLMNTEAFF.

This clone was seen a few times. The chain combines TRBV3-1 (or the pseudogene TRBV3-2) with TRBJ2-1; a weak D match, TRBD1 (5 bases). The germline CDR1 and CDR2 sequences are LGHDT and YNNKEL (reference sequence). V lost 1 base, J lost 6 bases, and 10 bases lay in between. This CDR3 has 14 residues. The CDR3 nucleotides read TGTGCCAGCAGCCAAGTTGGTAGGGGCAATGAGCAGTTCTTC. It encodes CASSQVGRGNEQFF.

The chain has TRBV6-2 or TRBV6-3 and TRBJ1-1; D remains unclear. Trimming pared 6 bases from V and 0 bases from J, leaving 11 bases between. Germline V gene data show CDR1 as MNHEY and CDR2 as SVGEGT. The CDR3 spans 14 residues. The DNA for the CDR3 is TGTGCCAGCAGCTCTCGCCGTCTGAACACTGAAGCTTTCTTT. This gives the protein CASSSRRLNTEAFF.

This rearrangement joins TRBV20-1 to TRBJ1-2; the D is unclear. Per germline, CDR1 DFQATT and CDR2 SNEGSKA (reference sequence). The CDR3 totals 10 residues. V lost 1 base, J lost 5 bases, and 2 bases lay in between. The CDR3 reads CSARVYGYTF. The DNA for the CDR3 is TGCAGTGCTAGAGTTTATGGCTACACCTTC.

This rearrangement joins TRBV7-2 to TRBJ2-3, with 8 bases fitting TRBD2. The CDR3 length is 15 residues. Trimming removed 5 bases from V and 4 bases from J; junction bases left unmatched: 8. Germline CDR1 SGHTA, CDR2 FQGNSA. The CDR3 is CASSLRGGSADTQYF. CDR3 bases: TGTGCCAGCAGCCTCCGGGGGGGTTCGGCAGATACGCAGTATTTT.

The gene calls are TRBV19 and TRBJ1-1, with 7 bases aligning to TRBD1. The V segment lost 6 bases and the J segment 0 bases; nucleotides outside the gene matches: 4. Germline CDR1 LNHDA, CDR2 SQIVND (reference sequence). CDR3 length: 14 amino acids. The CDR3: CASSPQGVNTEAFF. The CDR3 DNA reads as TGTGCCAGTAGCCCCCAGGGGGTGAACACTGAAGCTTTCTTT.